The rows below give T cell receptor beta chains drawn from one sample of a study of blood T cell repertoires in COVID-19. Repertoires were generated with immunoSEQ multiplex PCR, while TCRdb's copy carries only in-frame clones and drops some. The sample gives 90,000 to 150,000 clones, 80% to 90% of which show up once; around a quarter is in the top ten. Material for sequencing was peripheral blood. These receptors were taken from a man aged 70 or older with active or convalescent COVID-19. Both conserved end residues are part of each CDR3. The D gene is left open where the match is weak. Clone size, where shown, is once, few, many, or a class for clones that have expanded.

J gene	D gene	clone size	V gene	CDR3 DNA	CDR3 protein
TRBJ2-5	TRBD2	.	TRBV3-1/TRBV3-2	TGTGCCAGCAGCCAAGGGACGGGGGGCCAAGAGACCCAGTACTTC	CASSQGTGGQETQYF
TRBJ1-5	TRBD1	few	TRBV7-8	TGTGCCAGCAGCACCCAGACAGGGCAGCCCCAGCATTTT	CASSTQTGQPQHF
TRBJ1-6	TRBD1	.	TRBV6-5	TGTGCCAGCAGTTCCTTCTCGACAGGGGTGAATTCACCCCTCCACTTT	CASSSFSTGVNSPLHF
TRBJ2-1	TRBD2	once	TRBV5-4	TGTGCCAGCAGTACAAGCGGGAGGGTAGGCAATGAGCAGTTCTTC	CASSTSGRVGNEQFF
TRBJ2-3	.	once	TRBV20-1	TGCAGTGCTAGTACGCAGGTTTCGCAGTATTTT	CSASTQVSQYF
TRBJ1-5	.	.	TRBV11-2	TGTGCCAGCAGCTTATTGCTAAATCAGCCCCAGCATTTT	CASSLLLNQPQHF
TRBJ1-2	TRBD1	.	TRBV5-1	TGCGCCAGCAGCGCGGACAGGGGCGCCTTTGGCTACACCTTC	CASSADRGAFGYTF
TRBJ2-7	.	.	TRBV12-3/TRBV12-4	TGTGCCAGCAGCCTTACGGGGGATAAGCAGTACTTC	CASSLTGDKQYF
TRBJ2-1	.	.	TRBV4-1	TGCGCCAGCAGCCAAGTTGCGGCCTGGAGGCCTGAGCAGTTCTTC	CASSQVAAWRPEQFF
TRBJ2-3	.	once	TRBV6-5	TGTGCCAGCAGTTACTCGAGGGAGTCTGTAGATACGCAGTATTTT	CASSYSRESVDTQYF
TRBJ2-2	.	.	TRBV3-1/TRBV3-2	TGTGCCAGCAGCCACCAGGGGAGAGTGGCTTTT	CASSHQGRVAF
TRBJ1-5	.	.	TRBV28	TGTGCCAGCAGTTCCGACAGGCTAAATCAGCCCCAGCATTTT	CASSSDRLNQPQHF